A selection of T cell receptor beta chains follows, all from one sample in a study of identical twins. TCRdb re-called the 5' RACE reads with MiXCR, one entry per CDR3 protein. The sample shows approximately 890,000 distinct CDR3 sequences, over 9% of them seen only once. The same data also contributed to another study, on yellow fever vaccine responses in identical twins.

Sequenced input: PBMCs. These receptors were obtained from a woman aged 18-30 years in good health. Each CDR3 is given with its conserved first and last residue. The D gene is left open where the match is weak. Clone size is not always given. Where it is, it says once, few, many or a class for expanded clones.

V gene: TRBV4-1
J gene: TRBJ2-3
clone size: .
D gene: TRBD2
CDR3 DNA: TGCGCCAGCAGCCAAGGACTAGCGGGAGGGCGGTTTGACACAGATACGCAGTATTTT
CDR3 protein: CASSQGLAGGRFDTDTQYF

V gene: TRBV11-2
J gene: TRBJ2-3
clone size: .
D gene: .
CDR3 DNA: TGTGCCAGCAGCCCCTGGGGCACAGATACGCAGTGTTTT
CDR3 protein: CASSPWGTDTQCF

V gene: TRBV24-1
J gene: TRBJ2-3
clone size: few
D gene: .
CDR3 DNA: TGTGCCACCGGCGAATGGGGCACAGATACGCAGTATTTT
CDR3 protein: CATGEWGTDTQYF

V gene: TRBV5-1
J gene: TRBJ2-1
clone size: once
D gene: .
CDR3 DNA: TGCGCCAGCAGCCAAGCTCGGACCCAACCCCTTGGTGAGCAGTTCTTC
CDR3 protein: CASSQARTQPLGEQFF

V gene: TRBV28
J gene: TRBJ2-3
clone size: .
D gene: TRBD1
CDR3 DNA: TGTGCCAGCAGTCCCCTCGGACAGGGGTCCACAGATACGCAGTATTTT
CDR3 protein: CASSPLGQGSTDTQYF

V gene: TRBV9
J gene: TRBJ1-2
clone size: .
D gene: .
CDR3 DNA: TGTGCCAGCGTTAAGGACCCCTCAAGGCACTATGGCTACACCTTC
CDR3 protein: CASVKDPSRHYGYTF

V gene: TRBV3-1
J gene: TRBJ1-5
clone size: many
D gene: .
CDR3 DNA: TGTGCCAGCAGCGCACACGGTTATAGCAATCAGCCCCAGCATTTT
CDR3 protein: CASSAHGYSNQPQHF

V gene: TRBV7-8
J gene: TRBJ2-5
clone size: .
D gene: TRBD2
CDR3 DNA: TGTGCCAGCAGCCCTGGGAGCGGGACCCGCCAAGAGACCCAGTACTTC
CDR3 protein: CASSPGSGTRQETQYF

V gene: TRBV4-2
J gene: TRBJ2-4
clone size: .
D gene: .
CDR3 DNA: TGTGCCAGCAGCCAAGGAGCAGGGGCGAGGAACATTCAGTACTTC
CDR3 protein: CASSQGAGARNIQYF

V gene: TRBV3-1
J gene: TRBJ2-1
clone size: .
D gene: TRBD2
CDR3 DNA: TGTGCCAGCAGCCAAGGCCCTGGTTTAATAGCGGGTGAGCAGTTCTTC
CDR3 protein: CASSQGPGLIAGEQFF

V gene: TRBV6-1
J gene: TRBJ2-1
clone size: many
D gene: TRBD2
CDR3 DNA: TGTGCCAGCAGCAAACTAGCGGGAGGGCCATCTCCCAATGAGCAGTTCTTC
CDR3 protein: CASSKLAGGPSPNEQFF

V gene: TRBV23-1
J gene: TRBJ2-2
clone size: .
D gene: .
CDR3 DNA: TGCGCCAGCACCAAGGGTAGCCCGAGGACCGGGGAGCTGTTTTTT
CDR3 protein: CASTKGSPRTGELFF